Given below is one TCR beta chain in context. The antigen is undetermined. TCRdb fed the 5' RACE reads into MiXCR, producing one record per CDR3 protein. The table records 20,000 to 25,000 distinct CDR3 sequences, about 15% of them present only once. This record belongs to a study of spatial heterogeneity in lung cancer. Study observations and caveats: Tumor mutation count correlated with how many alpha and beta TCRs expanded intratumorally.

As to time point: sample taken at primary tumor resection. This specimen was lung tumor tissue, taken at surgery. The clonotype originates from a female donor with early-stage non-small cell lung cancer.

This chain's CDR3 is CAPRGTPYEQYF. Here the CDR3 DNA reads TGCGCCCCTAGGGGCACGCCCTACGAGCAGTACTTC. The V and J genes are TRBV4-1 and TRBJ2-7; D is perhaps TRBD1 (5 bases). The CDR3 spans 12 residues. V dropped 11 bases and J dropped 2 bases, with 13 bases sitting between them. From germline, CDR1 is MGHRA and CDR2 YSYEKL.